This TCR beta chain was found in a study of metastatic and nonmetastatic thyroid tumors. Study in general: Both malignant and benign thyroid patients supplied peripheral blood and tumor or nodule tissue samples, across which the repertoires of these patients were then compared.

Study-wide results and caveats: When malignant thyroid tumors were compared with benign nodules, TCR beta diversity was reportedly significantly higher in the malignant tumors. This held in both blood and tumor samples.

Patients underwent thyroid surgery, and none had received any treatment before it. CDR1 and CDR2 (germline): KGHSH, LQKENI. The V and J ends lost 4 bases and 0 bases respectively, with 10 bases between them. The CDR3 has 14 amino acids. Comment on this clone: Its antigen is as yet unknown.

As processed by the authors: The authors used CDR3 differences across clinicopathological groups to build a distant-metastasis classifier for papillary thyroid cancer. Through MiXCR, TCRdb re-clonotyped the PCR reads. In this record, the V and J calls reflect TCRdb's handling and not the investigators' own analysis. The table has fewer than 30,000 clones, 20% to 25% seen once; the top ten hold approximately 25%. The sample taken for sequencing was blood. The chain combines TRBV18 with TRBJ2-7; TRBD1 is a possible D gene (5 bases). This clonotype originated in a male donor with papillary thyroid cancer or a benign thyroid nodule (not recorded which). Some clones in this sample may be carry-over from other donors' samples. DNA for the CDR3: TGTGCCAGCTCACGGGGCTCCAGCTCCTACGAGCAGTACTTC. Translated, it gives CASSRGSSSYEQYF.